The 27 T cell receptor beta chains below all came from one sample that was sequenced in a study of T cell changes during pregnancy in multiple sclerosis. Clones were read by immunoSEQ multiplex PCR, and TCRdb kept only the in-frame ones, dropping some. The data show more than 55,000 clones, with roughly nine tenths seen just once and over 2% held by the top ten. Sequenced material: peripheral blood, taken in the third trimester of pregnancy. All receptors derive from a female donor in good health, enrolled as a control in a pregnancy study.

The chain is built from TRBV5-1 and TRBJ1-1; TRBD1 might be the D (6 bases). V dropped 4 bases and J dropped 0 bases, with 16 bases sitting between them. Germline CDR1 and CDR2: SGHRS and YFSETQ. This CDR3 has 16 residues. The CDR3 DNA follows: TGCGCCAGCAGCCTACCCGGGGGGCGTATGAACACTGAAGCTTTCTTT. It yields the protein CASSLPGGRMNTEAFF.

This chain links TRBV28 with TRBJ2-7; TRBD1 agrees at 7 bases. The CDR3 is 13 residues long. V was clipped by 3 bases and J by 2 bases; unmatched bases: 1. The germline gives CDR1 MDHEN, CDR2 SYDVKM. This CDR3 reads CASSLGTAYEQYF. As DNA, the CDR3 is TGTGCCAGCAGTTTGGGGACAGCCTACGAGCAGTACTTC.

This clone appeared a few times. The rearrangement joins TRBV6-4 to TRBJ2-3, with a weak D call TRBD1 (6 bases). Per the germline V gene, CDR1 is MRHNA and CDR2 is SNTAGT. CDR3 size: 15 residues. Between the trimmed V and J ends, which lost 3 bases and 1 base, there was a span of 11 bases. CDR3 DNA sequence: TGTGCCAGCAGTGAGAGAGCAGGGGGCACAGATACGCAGTATTTT. It yields the protein CASSERAGGTDTQYF.

V is TRBV2 and J is TRBJ2-3; TRBD2 agrees at 7 bases. Germline CDR1 is SNHLY and CDR2 is FYNNEI. The V and J ends lost 8 bases and 5 bases, in that order; junction bases with no gene match: 7. The CDR3 has 13 residues. The CDR3 loop reads CASHGGGEDTQYF. The CDR3 coding sequence is TGTGCCAGCCATGGGGGGGGTGAAGATACGCAGTATTTT.

The chain couples TRBV6-4 to TRBJ2-1; 8 bases agree with TRBD2. CDR3 length equals 16 residues. V lost 0 bases and J lost 2; bases outside the gene matches: 3. CDR1 and CDR2 (germline): MRHNA, SNTAGT. CDR3 nucleotides: TGTGCCAGCAGTGACTCGAGCGGGGGACCCTACAATGAGCAGTTCTTC. This sequence encodes CASSDSSGGPYNEQFF.

The chain employs TRBV19 and TRBJ1-1; no definite D call. The ends were cut back, 4 bases at V and 0 bases at J, with 9 bases in the middle. The CDR3 is made up of 14 amino acids. Looked up from germline, CDR1 is LNHDA and CDR2 is SQIVND (reference sequence). In nucleotides, the CDR3 is TGTGCCAGTAGTACCTCCCAGTTGAACACTGAAGCTTTCTTT. Translating it yields CASSTSQLNTEAFF.

This chain joins TRBV7-9 and TRBJ1-1, with 12 positions matching TRBD1. V gave up 5 bases and J gave up 7 bases; unmatched junction bases: 5. Germline loops: CDR1 SEHNR, CDR2 FQNEAQ (reference sequence). The CDR3 consists of 14 residues. Here the CDR3 DNA reads TGTGCCAGCAGCGGGACAGGGGGCATTGGTGAAGCTTTCTTT. As protein: CASSGTGGIGEAFF.

The chain carries TRBV5-4 and TRBJ2-1, with 7 bases fitting TRBD2. The V gene's germline CDR1 is SGHNT and CDR2 YYREEE (reference sequence). J lost 1 base, V lost 2 bases, and 9 bases had no gene match. There are 17 residues in the CDR3. The CDR3 nucleotides read TGTGCCAGCAGCTTCCCCATGGGGGGGGGTTCCTACAATGAGCAGTTCTTC. It translates to CASSFPMGGGSYNEQFF. The full variable domain, in which reference TRBV5-4 and TRBJ2-1 provide the parts outside the CDR3, is ETGVTQSPTHLIKTRGQQVTLRCSSQSGHNTVSWYQQALGQGPQFIFQYYREEENGRGNFPPRFSGLQFPNYSSELNVNALELDDSALYLCASSFPMGGGSYNEQFFGPGTRLTVL.

The rearrangement links TRBV5-6 to TRBJ1-1; D not certain. Deletions cut 5 bases from V and 0 bases from J, with 8 bases between. The CDR3 covers 13 residues. Germline V gene data show CDR1 as SGHDT and CDR2 as YYEEEE. CDR3 sequence reads: CASSLPLNTEAFF. CDR3 in DNA: TGTGCCAGCAGTTTGCCTTTGAACACTGAAGCTTTCTTT.

The chain employs TRBV11-2 and TRBJ2-1; 12 bases are a match to TRBD2. Trimming cost V 7 bases and J 2 bases; bases outside gene matches: 6. CDR3 length equals 16 residues. In germline, CDR1 is SGHAT, CDR2 FQNNGV. This CDR3 reads CASTPLAGGPYNEQFF. The CDR3 DNA follows: TGTGCCAGCACCCCCCTAGCGGGGGGGCCCTACAATGAGCAGTTCTTC. The entire variable domain, with the rest obtained from reference TRBV11-2 and TRBJ2-1, is as follows: EAGVAQSPRYKIIEKRQSVAFWCNPISGHATLYWYQQILGQGPKLLIQFQNNGVVDDSQLPKDRFSAERLKGVDSTLKIQPAKLEDSAVYLCASTPLAGGPYNEQFFGPGTRLTVL.

V usage is TRBV6-5 and J usage is TRBJ2-7; D may be TRBD2 (6 bases). Per germline, CDR1 MNHEY and CDR2 SVGAGI. V dropped 4 bases and J dropped 3 bases, with 16 bases sitting between them. This CDR3 has 15 amino acids. The CDR3 region has the DNA TGTGCCAGCAGTTTCCCGCAGGAGGGGATCTACGAGCAGTACTTC. It codes for CASSFPQEGIYEQYF.

The chain employs TRBV9 and TRBJ1-6; TRBD1 might be the D (5 bases). CDR3 length: 13 amino acids. The V end was cut by 4 bases, the J end by 11 bases, with 13 bases between. CDR1 SGDLS and CDR2 YYNGEE come from the germline V gene. The CDR3 loop reads CASSTGGTPPLHF. CDR3 DNA sequence: TGTGCCAGCAGCACGGGGGGGACGCCACCCCTCCACTTT.

V is TRBV5-1 and J is TRBJ2-1; 8 nucleotides align to TRBD2. The V gene end was trimmed by 0 bases and the J gene end by 5 bases; junction bases not matched to a gene: 7. The CDR3 totals 16 residues. The germline V gene has CDR1 SGHRS and CDR2 YFSETQ. CDR3 nucleotides: TGCGCCAGCAGCTTGGTGTTGGCGGGGGGCGACAATGAGCAGTTCTTC. It translates to CASSLVLAGGDNEQFF. Drawing the rest from reference TRBV5-1 and TRBJ2-1, the complete variable domain is KAGVTQTPRYLIKTRGQQVTLSCSPISGHRSVSWYQQTPGQGLQFLFEYFSETQRNKGNFPGRFSGRQFSNSRSEMNVSTLELGDSALYLCASSLVLAGGDNEQFFGPGTRLTVL.

In its sample, this clone was seen once. This CDR3 is CASSMAGFTGELFF. Here the CDR3 DNA reads TGTGCCAGTAGTATGGCAGGGTTCACCGGGGAGCTGTTTTTT. This chain connects TRBV19 to TRBJ2-2; tentative D call: TRBD1 (5 bases). Germline CDR1 LNHDA, CDR2 SQIVND (reference sequence). The CDR3 is 14 residues long. V was clipped by 3 bases and J by 4 bases, with 9 bases between them.

The rearrangement joins TRBV6-5 to TRBJ2-1, with 8 bases lining up with TRBD1. There are 16 residues in the CDR3. V trimming: 4 bases; J trimming: 13 bases; junction bases outside the gene matches: 18. Germline V gene lookup returns CDR1 MNHEY and CDR2 SVGAGI. CDR3 DNA sequence: TGTGCCAGCAGTTTCCCGCCCGGGACAGGCCGAACGGGACAGTTCTTC. As protein: CASSFPPGTGRTGQFF.

In its sample, this clone was seen a few times. This rearrangement joins TRBV9 to TRBJ2-5; 9 nucleotides match TRBD1. Unmatched junction bases numbered 3, after V lost 2 bases and J lost 4 bases. CDR3 size: 14 residues. Germline loops: CDR1 SGDLS, CDR2 YYNGEE. The CDR3 region has the DNA TGTGCCAGCAGCGTTACAGGGGGCGGAGAGACCCAGTACTTC. It yields the protein CASSVTGGGETQYF.

As DNA, the CDR3 is TGTGCCAGCAGTTTAGGAGCGAGTGAGCAGTTCTTC. Translated, it gives CASSLGASEQFF. V gene TRBV27 combines with J gene TRBJ2-1, with D hard to call. The CDR3 totals 12 residues. The V end lost 2 bases, the J end lost 9 bases, and 8 bases lay between the germline ends. Germline CDR1 and CDR2: MNHEY and SMNVEV (reference sequence).

The chain recombines TRBV2 with TRBJ1-1; D remains unclear. The CDR3 has 13 residues. V was shortened by 11 bases and J by 1 base, with 14 bases between the two germline ends. Germline CDR1 and CDR2: SNHLY and FYNNEI. The CDR3 protein is CASSERANTEAFF. The CDR3 region has the DNA TGTGCCTCCAGCGAGAGGGCGAACACTGAAGCTTTCTTT.

The gene calls are TRBV5-6 and TRBJ1-5, with a possible D match to TRBD1 (5 bases). Trimming shortened V by 1 base and J by 2 bases, and 13 bases separated the two germline ends. This CDR3 spans 16 amino acids. CDR1 and CDR2 from the germline V gene are SGHDT and YYEEEE. CDR3 in amino acids: CASSLSSGIGNQPQHF. The CDR3, as DNA: TGTGCCAGCAGCTTGAGCTCAGGGATAGGCAATCAGCCCCAGCATTTT. Together with reference TRBV5-6 and TRBJ1-5, the CDR3 gives the full variable domain: DAGVTQSPTHLIKTRGQQVTLRCSPKSGHDTVSWYQQALGQGPQFIFQYYEEEERQRGNFPDRFSGHQFPNYSSELNVNALLLGDSALYLCASSLSSGIGNQPQHFGDGTRLSIL.

This chain connects TRBV5-1 to TRBJ2-1; D ambiguous. This CDR3 region has 12 residues. V lost 4 bases and J 7 bases, leaving 9 bases between the germline ends. The germline gives CDR1 SGHRS, CDR2 YFSETQ. Here the CDR3 reads CASSQSRNEQFF. In DNA form, the CDR3 reads TGCGCCAGCAGCCAATCGAGAAATGAGCAGTTCTTC.

The V and J genes are TRBV19 and TRBJ2-1; TRBD1 matches 8 bases. The CDR3 is 15 residues long. Germline V lookup: CDR1 LNHDA, CDR2 SQIVND (reference sequence). Trimming at V came to 3 bases and at J to 5 bases, leaving 6 bases not matched to a gene. CDR3 residues: CASSMGDRGDNEQFF. The DNA of the CDR3 is TGTGCCAGTAGTATGGGAGACAGGGGCGACAATGAGCAGTTCTTC.

This chain joins TRBV30 and TRBJ1-3, with D possibly being TRBD1 (6 bases). From germline, CDR1 is GTSNPN and CDR2 SVGIG (reference sequence). With 0 bases removed from V and 2 bases from J, the gap between germline ends came to 17 bases. This CDR3 comprises 17 residues. In nucleotides, the CDR3 is TGTGCCTGGAGTGTAGTAAGAGTGGGGGCGGCTGGAAACACCATATATTTT. This sequence encodes CAWSVVRVGAAGNTIYF.

This clone was counted once. The rearrangement uses TRBV6-1 and TRBJ2-1, with 7 positions matching TRBD2. This CDR3 contains 17 residues. V was pared by 2 bases and J by 0 bases, with 7 bases of the junction left unmatched. The germline gives CDR1 MNHNS, CDR2 SASEGT. CDR3 in DNA: TGTGCCAGCAGTGAATCCGGACTAGTCGCCTCCTACAATGAGCAGTTCTTC. Its protein is CASSESGLVASYNEQFF.

The V gene is TRBV30, the J gene TRBJ2-3, with TRBD2 matching over 8 bases. CDR1 and CDR2 from the germline V gene are GTSNPN and SVGIG (reference sequence). This CDR3 contains 14 residues. V lost 3 bases, J lost 3 bases, and 5 bases stayed unmatched. The CDR3 is CAWRERGWTDTQYF. CDR3 DNA: TGTGCCTGGAGAGAGCGGGGGTGGACAGATACGCAGTATTTT.

The chain has TRBV29-1 and TRBJ2-1; D may be TRBD1 (6 bases). V lost 7 bases and J lost 4, with 20 bases in between. Germline assignment: CDR1 SQVTM and CDR2 ANQGSEA. The CDR3 has 15 residues. The CDR3 DNA follows: TGCAGCGCTAGAAGTAGGACAGAACAATACAATGAGCAGTTCTTC. The encoded protein is CSARSRTEQYNEQFF.

The chain links TRBV7-8 to TRBJ2-1, with 8 bases matching TRBD2. J was trimmed by 4 bases and V by 5 bases; bases with no gene match: 10. In germline, CDR1 is SGHVS, CDR2 FQNEAQ. The CDR3 is 16 residues long. Here the CDR3 reads CASSTHGRGAYNEQFF. CDR3 coding DNA: TGTGCCAGCAGCACCCACGGGCGGGGGGCGTACAATGAGCAGTTCTTC.

The V call is TRBV11-3, the J call TRBJ1-1, with D possibly TRBD1 on 5 matching bases. From germline, CDR1 is SGHNT and CDR2 YENEEA. The CDR3 totals 14 residues. V was shortened by 2 bases and J by 5 bases, with 12 bases between the two germline ends. CDR3 sequence reads: CASSLTGVETEAFF. CDR3 sequence (DNA): TGTGCCAGCAGCTTAACGGGGGTGGAGACTGAAGCTTTCTTT.